This is a list of T cell receptor beta chains from one sample in a study of cytomegalovirus exposure and HLA in healthy donors. The assay was immunoSEQ multiplex PCR, and TCRdb's table has in-frame clones only and misses some. This table holds under 150,000 clones, 70% to 85% found once. Sequencing input: PBMCs. Receptors were obtained from a man aged 18 to 30 in good health and CMV-seronegative. Each CDR3 is given with its conserved first and last residue. Fields, in order: V gene, D gene, CDR3 protein. A D gene is named only where the DNA matches it firmly.

TRBV6-1 | NA | CASIPGRGGETQYF
TRBV6-5 | TRBD2 | CASSSKRGGTGELFF
TRBV5-6 | TRBD1 | CASSWGGDRGDTEAFF
TRBV19 | NA | CASSTPGSVLRGAFF
TRBV7-9 | TRBD1 | CASRGQGNSPLHF
TRBV9 | NA | CASSPAGASSYEQYF
TRBV7-2 | TRBD1 | CASSLVDRVHEQYF
TRBV18 | TRBD1 | CASSRDRVGETQYF
TRBV19 | NA | CASSIEGAGSDEQYF
TRBV10-3 | TRBD2 | CAISEERGGYEQYF
TRBV6-1 | TRBD2 | CASSPGTIPQETQYF
TRBV6-8 | NA | CASTALWDISNQPQHF
TRBV5-4 | NA | CASSLGGGAFNEQYF
TRBV28 | TRBD1 | CASSLRTGNYYGYTF
TRBV2 | NA | CASSDWETSEAFF
TRBV19 | TRBD1 | CATSYRGQNTEAFF
TRBV5-1 | TRBD2 | CASSLGLAGVYNEQFF
TRBV19 | NA | CASTAGPSNQPQHF
TRBV4-1 | NA | CASSPPGILSNQPQHF
TRBV7-2 | TRBD2 | CASSLSAGGLQETQYF
TRBV4-1 | TRBD2 | CASSQDSRGTSYEQYF
TRBV4-1 | NA | CASSLYGYTF
TRBV5-4 | NA | CASSPEDRSRGNEQFF
TRBV5-1 | NA | CASSPGILAKNIQYF
TRBV6-1 | TRBD1 | CASSEHLTTGGVPTEQYF
TRBV4-1 | TRBD1 | CASSQVQGAYEQFF